This T cell receptor (beta chain) was identified in a study of tumor-infiltrating lymphocytes in primary liver carcinoma. Across the whole study: Stage T1-T3 N0M0 tumors spanned about 4.2 to 10 cm.

Of note for this clonotype: Its antigen is as yet unknown. The CDR3 ends on some other residue instead of the conserved phenylalanine or tryptophan, so this is likely a read error.

Whole-study findings and limits: The proportion of top clones found throughout all five tumor regions was only about 8-25%.

Starting from 450 to 500 ng of total RNA, TCR beta cDNA was produced with a primer in the constant region. Libraries of TCR beta came from three nested multiplex PCR rounds with slightly modified ARM-PCR. In the first two PCR rounds, TRBV1-TRBV30 forward primers were paired with a C-beta reverse primer, and each round lasted approximately 9 cycles. MiXCR was run by TCRdb on the multiplex PCR reads, yielding one entry per CDR3 protein. The sample lists roughly 53,000 distinct CDR3 sequences, about 70% seen once, with around 23% in the top ten. The V gene end was trimmed by 6 bases and the J gene end by 4 bases; junction bases not matched to a gene: 30. The CDR3 consists of 22 residues. Germline CDR1 MNHNS, CDR2 SASEGT. RNA and DNA were co-extracted from around 18-30 mg of unsorted bulk tissue.

The receptor's source is a man in his forties with primary liver carcinoma and hepatitis B virus infection. Sequenced sample: liver tumor tissue from sampling region 2. Subset described: tumor region T2, inferior pole. The V and J genes are TRBV6-1 and TRBJ2-3; 8 nucleotides line up with TRBD1. As DNA, the CDR3 is TGTGCCAGCAGCCCGGACAGGGTCCGTCGGGGTTCGGCTGGAGCTCGGGCAGATACGCAGTATCTT. It specifies CASSPDRVRRGSAGARADTQYL.